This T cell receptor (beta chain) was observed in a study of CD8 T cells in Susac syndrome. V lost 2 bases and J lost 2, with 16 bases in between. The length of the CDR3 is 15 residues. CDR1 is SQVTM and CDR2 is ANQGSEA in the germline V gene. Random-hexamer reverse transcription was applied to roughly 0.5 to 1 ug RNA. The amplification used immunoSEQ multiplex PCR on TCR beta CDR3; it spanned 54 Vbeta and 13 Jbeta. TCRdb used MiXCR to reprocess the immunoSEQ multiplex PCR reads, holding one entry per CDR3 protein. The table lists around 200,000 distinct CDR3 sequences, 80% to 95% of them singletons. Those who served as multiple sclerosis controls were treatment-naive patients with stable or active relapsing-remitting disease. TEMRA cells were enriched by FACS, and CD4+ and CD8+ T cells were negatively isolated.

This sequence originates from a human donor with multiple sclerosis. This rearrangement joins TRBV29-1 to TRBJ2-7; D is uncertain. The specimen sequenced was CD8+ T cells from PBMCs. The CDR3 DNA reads TGCAGCGTTGAAACCGAACGCTGGGAAACCTACGAGCAGTACTTC. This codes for CSVETERWETYEQYF.